Detailed here is one TCR beta chain. The data were taken from a study of radiation and T cells in renal cell carcinoma. Documented time point: baseline pretreatment blood. Treatment: 15 Gy SBRT to primary tumor, nephrectomy 4 weeks later. Blood was sampled at baseline, 2 weeks and 4 weeks after SBRT. The CDR3 is 15 residues long. After removal of 6 bases from V and 6 bases from J, the junction contained 11 bases not matched to a gene. Germline V CDR1 and CDR2: SNHLY, FYNNEI. The table came from immunoSEQ multiplex PCR; TCRdb's copy has only in-frame clones and leaves some out. The table has about 130,000 clones, 70% to 90% seen once; the top ten hold around 12%.

The chain links TRBV2 to TRBJ2-3, with 8 bases fitting TRBD2. Sequenced material: blood, taken from a patient whose treatment included radiotherapy and nephrectomy. The clonotype comes from a woman between 45 and 65 years old with renal cell carcinoma. Written as DNA, the CDR3 is TGTGCCAGCAGAGCTCTCGGACTAGCAGCCGATACGCAGTATTTT. This translates into CASRALGLAADTQYF.